There are a few counts of the clone carrying this T cell receptor (beta chain). The antigen remains unidentified. RNA transcripts served as the template for amplifying TCR beta CDR3 regions. During a first-round RT-PCR of the TCR CDR3, the HTBI primer set was used. MiXCR, applied by TCRdb to the multiplex PCR reads, yields one record per CDR3 protein. The sample records nearly 600,000 distinct CDR3 sequences, approximately 14% being singletons. Ophthalmopathy patients all had a Clinical Activity Score of at least 3, a NOSPECS grade of at least 4 and disease under 3 months old. The data originate from a study of T cells in Graves' hyperthyroidism and ophthalmopathy. Across the study: Peripheral blood was secured at the point of initial diagnosis, before any treatment. Study-wide results and caveats: Prediction of ophthalmopathy progression came a median roughly 6.6 months pre-onset. Researchers found most expanded thyroid clonotypes above 0.001 in blood as well.

The CDR3 runs 16 residues. Germline-derived CDR1 and CDR2 are MNHEY and SMNVEV (reference sequence). J was trimmed by 7 bases and V by 6 bases; bases with no gene match: 12. The chain combines TRBV27 with TRBJ1-6; 7 bases are a match to TRBD1. Sequenced input: blood. The receptor comes from a young woman with Graves' ophthalmopathy. This CDR3 is CASSKGAGLDNSPLHF. CDR3 DNA: TGTGCCAGCAGCAAGGGGGCGGGACTTGACAATTCACCCCTCCACTTT.